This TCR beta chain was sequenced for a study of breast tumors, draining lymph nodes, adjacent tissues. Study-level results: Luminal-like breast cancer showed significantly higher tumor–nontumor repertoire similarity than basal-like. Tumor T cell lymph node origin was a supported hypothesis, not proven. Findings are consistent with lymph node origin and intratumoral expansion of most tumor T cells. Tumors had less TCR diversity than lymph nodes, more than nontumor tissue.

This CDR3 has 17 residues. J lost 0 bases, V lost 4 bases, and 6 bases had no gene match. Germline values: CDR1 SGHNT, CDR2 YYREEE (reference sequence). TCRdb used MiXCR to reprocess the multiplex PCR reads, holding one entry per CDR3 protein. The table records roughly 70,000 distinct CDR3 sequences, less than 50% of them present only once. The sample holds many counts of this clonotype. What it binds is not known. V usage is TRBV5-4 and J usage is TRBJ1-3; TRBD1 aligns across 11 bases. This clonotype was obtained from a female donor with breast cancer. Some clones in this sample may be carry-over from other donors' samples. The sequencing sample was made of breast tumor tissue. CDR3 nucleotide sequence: TGTGCCAGCAGCCGGGACAGGGGGGCCTCCTCTGGAAACACCATATATTTT. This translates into CASSRDRGASSGNTIYF.